This T cell receptor beta chain was sequenced in a study of a mutant IDH1 vaccine in newly diagnosed glioma. Across the whole study: Investigators started vaccination 4-6 weeks after radiotherapy alone, or with temozolomide cycles. Previous treatment comprised radiotherapy, temozolomide, or both, mostly both.

The CDR3 covers 8 residues. Looked up from germline, CDR1 is SNHLY and CDR2 is FYNNEI. V was clipped by 11 bases and J by 13 bases, with 11 bases between them. Time point reported: week 5, during vaccination. The vaccine gave 300 ug of a 20-mer mutant IDH1 peptide subcutaneously per dose. Clones were sequenced by immunoSEQ multiplex PCR, and TCRdb holds only the in-frame ones, with some missing. The sample has 45,000 to 55,000 clones, around 80% seen once; the top ten hold under 2%. In the case of this clone: Its antigen is as yet unknown.

The chain carries TRBV2 and TRBJ1-2, with a tentative D call TRBD1 (5 bases). The specimen was PBMCs, collected from a glioma patient whose treatment included an IDH1 peptide vaccine. This receptor was obtained from a middle-aged woman with glioma. The CDR3 protein is CAVGGLTF. As DNA, the CDR3 is TGTGCCGTTGGGGGTCTCACCTTC.